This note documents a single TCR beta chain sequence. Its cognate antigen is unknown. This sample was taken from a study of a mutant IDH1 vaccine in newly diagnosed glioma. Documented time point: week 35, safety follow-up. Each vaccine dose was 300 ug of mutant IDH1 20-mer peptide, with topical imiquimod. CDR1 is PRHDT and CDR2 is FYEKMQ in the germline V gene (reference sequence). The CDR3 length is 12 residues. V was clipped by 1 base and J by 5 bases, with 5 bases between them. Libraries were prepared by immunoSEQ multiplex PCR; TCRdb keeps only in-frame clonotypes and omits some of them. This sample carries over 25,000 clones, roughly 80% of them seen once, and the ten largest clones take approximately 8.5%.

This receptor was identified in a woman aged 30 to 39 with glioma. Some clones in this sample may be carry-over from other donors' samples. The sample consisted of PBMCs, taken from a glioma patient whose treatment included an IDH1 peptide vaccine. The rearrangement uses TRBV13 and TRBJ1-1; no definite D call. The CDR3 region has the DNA TGTGCCAGCAGCTTAGTTGTGACTGAAGCTTTCTTT. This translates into CASSLVVTEAFF.